This T cell receptor (beta chain) was found in a study of T cell changes during pregnancy in multiple sclerosis. The CDR3 extends over 19 amino acids. Measured with immunoSEQ multiplex PCR; TCRdb has only the in-frame clones, and not every one. The sample has approximately 70,000 clones; 90% to 95% are singletons. This TCR came from a female donor in good health, enrolled as a control in a pregnancy study. The V call is TRBV21-1, the J call TRBJ2-1; the table's D gene call, TRBD2, was not cross checked with the DNA. TRBV21-1 is flagged as a pseudogene. The input for sequencing was peripheral blood, taken in the third trimester of pregnancy. CDR3 residues: CASSAGTPTRGGWSNEQFF. As DNA, the CDR3 is TGTGCCAGCAGCGCGGGGACCCCGACCCGGGGGGGCTGGTCGAATGAGCAGTTCTTC.